The 14 T cell receptor beta chains below all came from one sample that was sequenced in a study of blood T cell repertoires in COVID-19 (dated by TCRdb to the early 2020s). Library preparation employed the immunoSEQ multiplex PCR assay. TCRdb provides this immuneACCESS table in a form limited to in-frame rearrangements. Some clones are lacking; in checked studies, under half of them reflect an unresolved V gene, and why the rest are absent is not known. Here the sample has over 110,000 clones; 70% to 90% occur a single time. Clones ranked in the top ten supply 28% of the sample. The sample consisted of peripheral blood. These receptors came from a human donor in a cohort sampled during active COVID-19.

The chain recombines TRBV27 with TRBJ1-1, with 9 positions matching TRBD1. From germline, CDR1 is MNHEY and CDR2 SMNVEV (reference sequence). With V trimmed by 5 bases and J by 10 bases, 8 bases remained unmatched. This CDR3 contains 13 residues. CDR3 region: CASSPRTGEGAFF. CDR3 bases: TGTGCCAGCAGTCCCCGGACAGGGGAAGGAGCTTTCTTT.

The chain is built from TRBV6-5 and TRBJ1-2; 7 nucleotides line up with TRBD1. Germline assignment: CDR1 MNHEY and CDR2 SVGAGI. The CDR3 covers 11 residues. The trim removed 10 bases at V and 8 bases at J, leaving 7 bases unmatched. CDR3 coding DNA: TGTGCCACCACAGGGGCTTGGGGCTACACCTTC. Translation: CATTGAWGYTF.

This chain connects TRBV4-1 to TRBJ2-5, with 15 positions matching TRBD2. This CDR3 has 20 amino acids. Germline V CDR1 and CDR2: MGHRA, YSYEKL. Trimming took 0 bases from V and 5 from J; bases not matched to a gene: 13. DNA of the CDR3: TGCGCCAGCAGCCAAGATAGGACTAGCGGGGGGGCGCGGCGTTGGGAGACCCAGTACTTC. This sequence encodes CASSQDRTSGGARRWETQYF.

This clone was counted only a few times. The CDR3 loop is CASSSTPGQGNYGYTF. The CDR3 DNA follows: TGTGCCAGCAGCTCCACACCGGGACAGGGGAACTATGGCTACACCTTC. V and J are TRBV7-9 and TRBJ1-2, with 10 positions matching TRBD1. V lost 4 bases to trimming and J lost 2 bases; unmatched junction nucleotides: 7. This CDR3 comprises 16 residues. Per germline, CDR1 SEHNR and CDR2 FQNEAQ (reference sequence).

The V gene is TRBV9, the J gene TRBJ2-5; 15 bases line up with TRBD2. The germline gives CDR1 SGDLS, CDR2 YYNGEE. The CDR3 length is 18 residues. V shed 4 bases, J shed 1 base, and the junction held 8 bases outside the gene matches. The CDR3 nucleotides are TGTGCCAGCAGCCTGGGGACTAGCGGGGGGACCGTCCAAGAGACCCAGTACTTC. Amino acids: CASSLGTSGGTVQETQYF. The full variable domain, completed using reference TRBV9 and TRBJ2-5, is DSGVTQTPKHLITATGQRVTLRCSPRSGDLSVYWYQQSLDQGLQFLIQYYNGEERAKGNILERFSAQQFPDLHSELNLSSLELGDSALYFCASSLGTSGGTVQETQYFGPGTRLLVL.

This clone was recorded only once. V usage is TRBV6-2 or TRBV6-3 and J usage is TRBJ2-7, with a weak D call TRBD1 (6 bases). Trimming took 2 bases from V and 2 from J, leaving 13 bases between them. CDR3 size: 15 residues. Germline CDR1 and CDR2: MNHEY and SVGEGT. CDR3 DNA: TGTGCCAGCAGTTACGCTTTAGACAGGACCTACGAGCAGTACTTC. Translating gives CASSYALDRTYEQYF.

This chain joins TRBV10-3 and TRBJ1-5; 7 bases line up with TRBD1. Germline trimming cut 7 bases from V and 3 bases from J; bases unmatched to any gene: 3. The CDR3 extends over 13 amino acids. The germline V gene has CDR1 ENHRY and CDR2 SYGVKD. CDR3 protein: CAIKGGLNQPQHF. CDR3 in DNA: TGTGCCATCAAAGGGGGCCTCAATCAGCCCCAGCATTTT.

V and J are TRBV5-1 and TRBJ1-6; 8 positions match TRBD1. Germline lookup yields CDR1 SGHRS and CDR2 YFSETQ. The trim removed 0 bases at V and 4 bases at J, leaving 6 bases unmatched. This CDR3 is built from 17 residues. CDR3 sequence: CASSLEGGQAYNSPLHF. For the CDR3, the DNA is TGCGCCAGCAGCTTGGAAGGGGGACAGGCTTATAATTCACCCCTCCACTTT. The whole variable domain, filled in from reference TRBV5-1 and TRBJ1-6, reads KAGVTQTPRYLIKTRGQQVTLSCSPISGHRSVSWYQQTPGQGLQFLFEYFSETQRNKGNFPGRFSGRQFSNSRSEMNVSTLELGDSALYLCASSLEGGQAYNSPLHFGNGTRLTVT.

This clone was counted once. The chain recombines TRBV5-4 with TRBJ1-1; possible D gene TRBD1, 6 bases. This CDR3 region has 15 residues. The V gene's germline CDR1 is SGHNT and CDR2 YYREEE (reference sequence). Trimming removed 0 bases from V and 1 base from J, with 10 bases in between. CDR3 DNA sequence: TGTGCCAGCAGCTTGGGAGGGGGAGAGAACACTGAAGCTTTCTTT. Translating it yields CASSLGGGENTEAFF.

This clone has just a few counts. The chain carries TRBV10-3 and TRBJ2-2, with 9 bases aligning to TRBD1. Germline V lookup: CDR1 ENHRY, CDR2 SYGVKD. This CDR3 has 16 amino acids. J gave up 2 bases and V 8 bases, and 9 bases lay outside the gene matches. The CDR3 reads CAIGPTGQGNTGELFF. The CDR3 region has the DNA TGTGCCATCGGACCGACGGGACAGGGAAACACCGGGGAGCTGTTTTTT.

This clone was seen a single time. The chain is built from TRBV7-2 and TRBJ1-3, with TRBD1 as a possible D gene (5 bases). CDR1 is SGHTA and CDR2 is FQGNSA in the germline V gene. The CDR3 runs to 18 residues. Trimming pared 4 bases from V and 0 bases from J, leaving 19 bases between. DNA of the CDR3: TGTGCCAGCAGCTCGAGACCCTGGGGCGCCGGCTCTGGAAACACCATATATTTT. It is translated as CASSSRPWGAGSGNTIYF.

The chain links TRBV7-9 to TRBJ1-4, with a weak D call TRBD1 (6 bases). CDR3 length: 18 residues. The V gene's germline CDR1 is SEHNR and CDR2 FQNEAQ (reference sequence). Deletions cut 5 bases from V and 4 bases from J, with 23 bases between. The CDR3 here is CASSPRGSTGSGNEKLFF. CDR3 DNA sequence: TGTGCCAGCAGCCCGAGGGGGTCCACAGGGTCCGGTAATGAAAAACTGTTTTTT.

The chain uses TRBV27 and TRBJ2-7; D ambiguous. The CDR3 contains 13 residues. Germline values: CDR1 MNHEY, CDR2 SMNVEV (reference sequence). Trimming left V 4 bases short and J 1 base short, with 8 bases between. The CDR3 DNA is TGTGCCAGCAGTTCCGGTAGATCCTACGAGCAGTACTTC. It encodes CASSSGRSYEQYF.

This chain connects TRBV14 to TRBJ2-7, with 10 nucleotides matching TRBD1. Germline V lookup: CDR1 SGHDN, CDR2 FVKESK. The CDR3 extends over 14 amino acids. Germline trimming cut 3 bases from V and 2 bases from J; bases unmatched to any gene: 1. Here the CDR3 reads CASSQGQGTYEQYF. The DNA of the CDR3 is TGTGCCAGCAGCCAGGGACAGGGGACCTACGAGCAGTACTTC.